This T cell receptor (beta chain) was found in a study of response to subunit inactivated influenza vaccine. General study points: It was the authors' suggestion that each seasonal influenza vaccination recruits few new T cells.

This clonotype was seen many times. Antigen unknown. This CDR3 spans 12 amino acids. The V end was cut by 1 base, the J end by 9 bases, with 4 bases between. TCRdb independently ran MiXCR on the RT-PCR reads; one entry per CDR3 protein. The profile shows 550,000 to 600,000 distinct CDR3 sequences, about an eighth of them singletons. The V and J genes are TRBV12-3 or TRBV12-4 and TRBJ1-6; D ambiguous. Sequences were derived from PBMCs from blood, sampled on the day of vaccination. This sequence was found in a man aged 45 to 65 who received an inactivated influenza vaccine. The CDR3 region is CASSLVRSPLHF. CDR3 in DNA: TGTGCCAGCAGTTTAGTCCGTTCACCCCTCCACTTT.